A single sample gave rise to the 22 T cell receptor beta chains below, sequenced in a study of vaccination effects on CD4 cells after COVID-19. Before sequencing took place, the ViraFEST assay used viral peptide pools to expand antigen-specific CD4+ T cells. At the end of 10 days of culture, CD4+ T cells were isolated. According to the study, vaccine recipients showed no prior SARS-CoV-2 infection and negative nucleocapsid antibodies. Clones were read by immunoSEQ multiplex PCR, and TCRdb kept only the in-frame ones, dropping some. The top ten clones hold 15% to 20% of a sample with tens of thousands of clones, under 70% of them seen once. What these receptors recognize is not known. The sample was CD4+ T cells from PBMCs cultured with SARS-CoV-2 spike peptides, taken before COVID-19 vaccination. All receptors derive from a human donor who received a COVID-19 vaccine.

The V and J genes are TRBV10-3 and TRBJ2-1; D is undetermined. The CDR3 extends over 12 amino acids. Germline lookup yields CDR1 ENHRY and CDR2 SYGVKD. The V gene lost 11 bases and the J gene lost 5 bases, with 13 bases spanning the gap. The CDR3 bases are TGTGCCTCCCAGTCCACCAACAATGAGCAGTTCTTC. Translation: CASQSTNNEQFF.

The chain couples TRBV6-5 to TRBJ1-2, with 12 bases that match TRBD1. The germline V gene encodes CDR1 MNHEY and CDR2 SVGAGI. Trimming removed 7 bases from V and 8 bases from J; junction bases left unmatched: 8. The CDR3 is 14 residues long. The CDR3: CASTRGQGARGYTF. The CDR3, as DNA: TGTGCCAGCACCCGGGGACAGGGGGCGCGAGGCTACACCTTC.

V is TRBV2 and J is TRBJ1-4, with D uncertain. The germline V gene encodes CDR1 SNHLY and CDR2 FYNNEI. With 4 bases removed from V and 12 bases from J, the gap between germline ends came to 12 bases. The CDR3 consists of 12 residues. Here the CDR3 DNA reads TGTGCCAGCAGTGGGACGGTCGGCCAACTGTTTTTT. Translation: CASSGTVGQLFF.

This sequence joins TRBV28 and TRBJ2-1; TRBD2 aligns across 15 bases. The CDR3 spans 18 residues. The germline CDR1 and CDR2 sequences are MDHEN and SYDVKM. V trimming: 3 bases; J trimming: 5 bases; junction bases outside the gene matches: 8. In DNA form, the CDR3 reads TGTGCCAGCAGTTTCCGGACTAGCGGGAGGGCCGCGGACAATGAGCAGTTCTTC. Its protein product is CASSFRTSGRAADNEQFF.

This clone turned up a few times. This chain connects TRBV25-1 to TRBJ2-1, with 7 bases fitting TRBD1. This CDR3 comprises 16 residues. CDR1 and CDR2 from the germline V gene are MGHDK and SYGVNS. V lost 7 bases and J lost 6; bases outside the gene matches: 15. The CDR3 DNA follows: TGTGCCAGCACAGCCCCGGGGACAGAGGGTCCCAATGAGCAGTTCTTC. Protein product: CASTAPGTEGPNEQFF.

The rearrangement joins TRBV2 to TRBJ1-2; D remains unclear. Trimming cost V 5 bases and J 2 bases, with 9 bases left between them. Germline CDR1 SNHLY, CDR2 FYNNEI. The CDR3 totals 13 residues. This CDR3 reads CASSPIQNYGYTF. DNA of the CDR3: TGTGCCAGCAGTCCTATCCAGAACTATGGCTACACCTTC.

With respect to this clone: Germline is not matched at one junction end, which may reflect a read error. CDR3 protein: CASGLDYYGYTF. CDR3 nucleotides: TGTGCTAGTGGGTTGGACTACTATGGCTACACCTTC. The V call is TRBV12-5, the J call TRBJ1-2; no firm D call. From germline, CDR1 is LGHNT and CDR2 FRNRAP. The CDR3 is 12 amino acids.

This chain uses TRBV3-1 (or the pseudogene TRBV3-2) with TRBJ1-1, with 8 bases aligning to TRBD1. Germline-derived CDR1 and CDR2 are LGHDT and YNNKEL (reference sequence). The CDR3 covers 14 residues. The J segment lost 1 base and the V segment lost 3 bases, leaving 1 base of the junction unmatched. CDR3 nucleotides: TGTGCCAGCAGCCATGGACAGGGGAACACTGAAGCTTTCTTT. It yields the protein CASSHGQGNTEAFF.

V is TRBV3-1 (or the pseudogene TRBV3-2) and J is TRBJ1-2, with a weak D call TRBD1 (6 bases). V gave up 3 bases and J gave up 2 bases, with 7 bases separating them. Germline CDR1 LGHDT, CDR2 YNNKEL (reference sequence). There are 13 residues in the CDR3. The CDR3 coding sequence is TGTGCCAGCAGCCACGGACAGAACTATGGCTACACCTTC. As protein: CASSHGQNYGYTF.

This clone has just a few counts. This chain links TRBV14 with TRBJ1-2, with no clear D. This CDR3 is 15 amino acids long. Trimming shortened V by 0 bases and J by 2 bases, and 10 bases separated the two germline ends. From germline, CDR1 is SGHDN and CDR2 FVKESK. The CDR3 DNA is TGTGCCAGCAGCCAAGATCGATGGCGGAACTATGGCTACACCTTC. This encodes CASSQDRWRNYGYTF.

The genes are TRBV7-9 and TRBJ1-2; D remains ambiguous. Trimming cost V 6 bases and J 4 bases, with 9 bases left between them. Germline lookup yields CDR1 SEHNR and CDR2 FQNEAQ (reference sequence). The CDR3 is made up of 12 amino acids. As DNA, the CDR3 is TGTGCCAGCAGTTCGATCGTCTATGGCTACACCTTC. As protein: CASSSIVYGYTF.

The chain recombines TRBV28 with TRBJ1-2, with D possibly matching TRBD1 (5 bases). Germline CDR1 and CDR2: MDHEN and SYDVKM. This CDR3 region has 14 residues. The ends were cut back, 5 bases at V and 9 bases at J, with 19 bases in the middle. The CDR3 DNA follows: TGTGCCAGCAGTCGGGGGGACGGGGTCTTGAGCTACACCTTC. It specifies CASSRGDGVLSYTF.

This clone was seen repeatedly, ten times or more. J is TRBJ1-2 and V is TRBV12-3 or TRBV12-4; a possible D gene is TRBD1 (5 bases). This CDR3 has 13 residues. V was pared by 2 bases and J by 7 bases, with 11 bases between. CDR3 in amino acids: CASSLSSRAGYTF. The CDR3 DNA reads as TGTGCCAGCAGTTTATCGTCCAGGGCTGGCTACACCTTC.

The chain combines TRBV11-3 with TRBJ2-3; D gene unclear. The V end lost 5 bases, the J end lost 2 bases, and 5 bases lay between the germline ends. Germline CDR1 is SGHNT and CDR2 is YENEEA. The CDR3 is 12 amino acids. CDR3 in amino acids: CASSRNTDTQYF. As DNA, the CDR3 is TGTGCCAGCAGCCGGAACACAGATACGCAGTATTTT. Full variable domain (outside the CDR3, taken from reference TRBV11-3 and TRBJ2-3): EAGVVQSPRYKIIEKKQPVAFWCNPISGHNTLYWYLQNLGQGPELLIRYENEEAVDDSQLPKDRFSAERLKGVDSTLKIQPAELGDSAVYLCASSRNTDTQYFGPGTRLTVL.

The CDR3 loop is CASSPQGRMNSPLHF. The CDR3 region has the DNA TGTGCCAGCAGCCCCCAGGGACGGATGAATTCACCCCTCCACTTT. The V gene is TRBV9, the J gene TRBJ1-6; D possibly corresponds to TRBD1 (5 bases). The CDR3 has 15 residues. Germline V gene lookup returns CDR1 SGDLS and CDR2 YYNGEE. V lost 4 bases to trimming and J lost 7 bases, with 15 bases between them.

The V call is TRBV24-1, the J call TRBJ2-2; 7 nucleotides line up with TRBD2. Looked up from germline, CDR1 is KGHDR and CDR2 is SFDVKD. After removal of 9 bases from V and 5 bases from J, the junction contained 8 bases not matched to a gene. The CDR3 is 14 amino acids. Here the CDR3 reads CATQLARGTGELFF. As DNA, the CDR3 is TGTGCCACCCAACTAGCGCGCGGAACCGGGGAGCTGTTTTTT.

This clone showed up just a few times. The rearrangement joins TRBV7-2 to TRBJ1-1; no clear D gene. V lost 0 bases and J 0 bases, leaving 5 bases between the germline ends. The germline CDR1 and CDR2 sequences are SGHTA and FQGNSA. There are 14 residues in the CDR3. CDR3: CASSLAELNTEAFF. The CDR3 DNA reads TGTGCCAGCAGCTTAGCAGAGCTGAACACTGAAGCTTTCTTT.

This clone appeared once. The rearrangement links TRBV5-1 to TRBJ2-7; perhaps TRBD1 as D (6 bases). Trimming removed 1 base at V and 5 bases at J, with 10 bases between. The CDR3 runs to 13 residues. Germline CDR1 is SGHRS and CDR2 is YFSETQ. CDR3 in amino acids: CASSLTGQHEQYF. Here the CDR3 DNA reads TGCGCCAGCAGCTTGACAGGGCAGCACGAGCAGTACTTC.

This chain uses TRBV9 with TRBJ2-2; D gene uncertain. Trimming took off 5 bases at V and 1 base at J, with 12 bases between the two ends. CDR3 length: 15 amino acids. Germline loops: CDR1 SGDLS, CDR2 YYNGEE. The CDR3 DNA follows: TGTGCCAGCAGTAGAGGCCAGAAGAACACCGGGGAGCTGTTTTTT. This gives the protein CASSRGQKNTGELFF.

The chain is built from TRBV27 and TRBJ2-3; D remains ambiguous. V was cut by 6 bases and J by 0 bases, with 10 bases left in between. CDR1 is MNHEY and CDR2 is SMNVEV in the germline V gene (reference sequence). CDR3 length: 14 residues. CDR3: CASRISVSTDTQYF. The CDR3 nucleotides are TGTGCCAGCAGGATCAGCGTAAGCACAGATACGCAGTATTTT.

The V and J genes are TRBV10-3 and TRBJ1-6; D gene uncertain. V lost 0 bases and J lost 8, with 14 bases in between. This CDR3 has 16 amino acids. Germline lookup yields CDR1 ENHRY and CDR2 SYGVKD. The CDR3 DNA reads as TGTGCCATCAGTGAGTCAAGGGAGACGGCTCATTCACCCCTCCACTTT. Encoded protein: CAISESRETAHSPLHF.

There are a few counts of this clone. The CDR3 is CATSDSQTGYGYTF. CDR3 coding DNA: TGTGCCACCAGTGATTCCCAGACAGGGTATGGCTACACCTTC. The V gene is TRBV24-1, the J gene TRBJ1-2; 7 nucleotides agree with TRBD1. The ends lost 2 bases at V and 5 bases at J; junction bases unmatched: 4. The CDR3 contains 14 residues. In germline, CDR1 is KGHDR, CDR2 SFDVKD.